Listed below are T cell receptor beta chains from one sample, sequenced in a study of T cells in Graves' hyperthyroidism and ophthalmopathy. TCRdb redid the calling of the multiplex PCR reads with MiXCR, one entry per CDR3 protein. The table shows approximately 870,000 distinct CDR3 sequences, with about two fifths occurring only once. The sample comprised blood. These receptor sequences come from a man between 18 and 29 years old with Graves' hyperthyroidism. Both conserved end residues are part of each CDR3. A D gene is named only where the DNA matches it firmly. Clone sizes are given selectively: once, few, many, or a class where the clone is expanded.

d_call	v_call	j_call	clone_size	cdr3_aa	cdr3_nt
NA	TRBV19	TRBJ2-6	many	CASSIRGSGANVLTF	TGTGCCAGTAGTATTCGTGGATCCGGGGCCAACGTCCTGACTTTC
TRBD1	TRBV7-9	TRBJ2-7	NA	CARTAHRDRGYEQYF	TGCGCCAGGACTGCCCACCGGGACAGGGGCTACGAGCAGTACTTC
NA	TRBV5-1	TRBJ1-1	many	CASSSGTQGAEAFF	TGCGCCAGCAGCAGCGGGACTCAGGGAGCTGAAGCTTTCTTT
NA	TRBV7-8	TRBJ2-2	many	CASSLDPRELFF	TGTGCCAGCAGCTTAGATCCCCGGGAGCTGTTTTTT
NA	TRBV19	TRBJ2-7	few	CASSPPGSSGRSYEQYF	TGTGCCAGTAGTCCCCCAGGGTCAAGCGGGCGCTCCTACGAGCAGTACTTC
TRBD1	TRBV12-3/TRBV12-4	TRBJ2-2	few	CASILGTGNTGELFF	TGTGCCAGCATTTTAGGGACAGGGAACACCGGGGAGCTGTTTTTT
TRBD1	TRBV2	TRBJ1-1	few	CASSSTAGTVNSPQAFF	TGTGCCAGCAGTAGCACGGCCGGGACAGTAAATTCACCTCAAGCTTTCTTT
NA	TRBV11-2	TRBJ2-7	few	CASSPTGGVSYEQYF	TGTGCCAGCAGCCCAACTGGGGGAGTTTCCTACGAGCAGTACTTC
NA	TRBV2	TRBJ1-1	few	CASSEVGGTEAFF	TGTGCCAGCAGTGAAGTAGGGGGCACTGAAGCTTTCTTT
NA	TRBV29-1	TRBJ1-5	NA	CSHGIGQPQHF	TGCAGCCACGGTATCGGTCAGCCCCAGCATTTT
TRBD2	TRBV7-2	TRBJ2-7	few	CASPREGGAVYYEQYF	TGTGCCAGCCCTCGAGAGGGAGGGGCCGTCTACTACGAGCAGTACTTC
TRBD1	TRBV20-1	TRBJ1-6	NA	CSARAGGLVNSPLHF	TGCAGTGCTAGAGCAGGGGGCCTCGTGAATTCACCCCTCCACTTT
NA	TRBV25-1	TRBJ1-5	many	CASSEGGDQPQHF	TGTGCCAGCAGTGAAGGAGGGGATCAGCCCCAGCATTTT
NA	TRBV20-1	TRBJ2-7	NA	CSATSSDRTYEQYF	TGCAGTGCTACCTCGTCCGACAGGACCTACGAGCAGTACTTC
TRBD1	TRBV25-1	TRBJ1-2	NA	CASSAPAGTAHGYTF	TGTGCCAGCAGTGCTCCCGCCGGGACAGCACATGGCTACACCTTC
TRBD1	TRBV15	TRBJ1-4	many	CATSSGTGRANEKLFF	TGTGCCACCAGTTCCGGGACAGGGAGGGCTAATGAAAAACTGTTTTTT
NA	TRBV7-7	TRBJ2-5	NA	CASSLGTGNTETQYF	TGTGCTAGCAGCCTGGGGACGGGGAATACAGAGACCCAGTACTTC
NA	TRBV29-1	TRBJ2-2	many	CSVDPGYTGELFF	TGCAGCGTTGACCCAGGGTACACCGGGGAGCTGTTTTTT
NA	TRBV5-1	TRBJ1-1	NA	CASSWSSGGTEAFF	TGCGCCAGCAGCTGGTCCTCGGGTGGCACTGAAGCTTTCTTT
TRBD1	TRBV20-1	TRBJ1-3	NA	CSASGQTSGNTIYF	TGCAGTGCTTCGGGACAGACCTCTGGAAACACCATATATTTT
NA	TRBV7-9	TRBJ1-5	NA	CASSGDWETQHF	TGTGCCAGCAGCGGGGACTGGGAGACCCAGCATTTT
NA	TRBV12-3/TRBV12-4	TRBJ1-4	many	CASSQTGREKLFF	TGTGCCAGCAGTCAGACGGGTAGGGAAAAACTGTTTTTT
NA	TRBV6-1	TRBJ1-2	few	CASSEDPRVYGYTF	TGTGCCAGCAGTGAGGACCCAAGGGTCTATGGCTACACCTTC
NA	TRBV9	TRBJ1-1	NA	CASSVGGTEALF	TGTGCCAGCAGCGTCGGTGGGACTGAAGCTCTCTTT
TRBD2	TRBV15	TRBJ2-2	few	CATSREGDLLAGATGELFF	TGTGCCACCAGCAGAGAAGGGGACCTACTAGCGGGGGCCACCGGGGAGCTGTTTTTT
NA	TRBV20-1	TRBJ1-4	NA	CSAMEVPSEEKLFF	TGCAGTGCTATGGAGGTCCCGTCGGAGGAAAAACTGTTTTTT
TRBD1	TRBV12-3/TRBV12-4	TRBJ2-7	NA	CAVGTASYEQYF	TGTGCCGTCGGGACAGCCAGTTACGAGCAGTACTTC
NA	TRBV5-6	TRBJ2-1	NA	CASSLALTLNEQFF	TGTGCCAGCAGCTTGGCTTTGACCCTCAATGAGCAGTTCTTC
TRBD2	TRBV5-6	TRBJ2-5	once	CASSPPAGGPRGGQETQYF	TGTGCCAGCAGCCCCCCGGCGGGAGGGCCAAGGGGGGGTCAAGAGACCCAGTACTTC
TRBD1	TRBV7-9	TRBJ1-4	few	CASSLPTRTGLGLHEKLFF	TGTGCCAGCAGCTTACCCACACGGACAGGGCTCGGTTTGCATGAAAAACTGTTTTTT
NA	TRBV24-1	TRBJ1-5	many	CATSDSGGSNQPQHF	TGTGCCACCAGTGACTCCGGGGGGAGCAATCAGCCCCAGCATTTT
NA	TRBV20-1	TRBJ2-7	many	CSAKRQGIPYEQYF	TGCAGTGCTAAACGGCAGGGGATTCCCTACGAGCAGTACTTC
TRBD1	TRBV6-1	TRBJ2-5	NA	CASRGTGFRETQYF	TGTGCCAGCAGGGGGACAGGGTTTAGGGAGACCCAGTACTTC
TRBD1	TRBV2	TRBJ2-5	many	CASSSDRVGQETQYF	TGTGCCAGCAGTTCGGACAGGGTGGGACAAGAGACCCAGTACTTC
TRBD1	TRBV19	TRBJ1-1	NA	CASTGTGIEDTEAFF	TGTGCCAGTACGGGGACAGGGATCGAGGACACTGAAGCTTTCTTT
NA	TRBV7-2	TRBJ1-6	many	CASSLVRRGSPLHF	TGTGCCAGCAGCTTAGTTCGAAGGGGTTCACCCCTCCACTTT
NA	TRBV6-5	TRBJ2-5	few	CASSYPVGTQYF	TGTGCCAGCAGTTATCCGGTGGGGACCCAGTACTTC
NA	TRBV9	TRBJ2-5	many	CASSVQGIQETQYF	TGTGCCAGCAGCGTACAGGGGATCCAAGAGACCCAGTACTTC
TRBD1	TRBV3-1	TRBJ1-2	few	CASSLLQGADGYTF	TGTGCCAGCAGCCTTCTACAGGGGGCAGATGGCTACACCTTC
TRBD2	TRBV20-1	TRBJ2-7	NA	CSAVSGRSSYEQYF	TGCAGTGCGGTTAGCGGGAGGAGCTCCTACGAGCAGTACTTC